This T cell receptor (beta chain) was retrieved from a study of radiotherapy plus CTLA-4 blockade in lung cancer (dated by TCRdb to the late 2010s). Study-wide context: Among the enrolled patients, about 19% had an objective response, and about 31% reached disease control. The full study reports these points: Early dynamic changes in blood T cell clones, together with increased serum interferon-beta after radiation, were reported as the strongest predictors of response. After treatment with radiotherapy and ipilimumab, TCR clones that originated in tumors expanded in peripheral blood.

Library preparation employed the immunoSEQ multiplex PCR assay. The source is immuneACCESS, and TCRdb retained only in-frame sequences with V and J called. Part of the clones is not carried over; for the studies checked, unresolved V genes explain less than half of this, and the remainder is unexplained. Across this sample there are approximately 85,000 clones, with roughly four fifths seen only once. 14% to 15% of the sample is held by the ten biggest clonotypes. The study evaluated CTLA-4 blockade (ipilimumab) given together with focal radiation therapy in patients who had chemo-refractory metastatic non-small-cell lung cancer. The germline V gene encodes CDR1 MNHEY and CDR2 SVGAGI. The CDR3 measures 13 amino acids from cysteine to phenylalanine. The read is trimmed to its CDR3 DNA, 39 bases read in frame from base 1. V is clipped by 8 bases and J by 3 bases, and the sequence between their germline boundaries is 13 bases long.

For this clone: The specificity of this receptor is unknown. Per-base quality was not reported, and no clone a single base away is much larger than it.

The sequence links TRBV6-5 to TRBJ1-2; there is no confident call for the D gene. This sequence was found in a human donor with non-small cell lung cancer that progressed on radiotherapy plus ipilimumab. The sequencing here drew on peripheral blood, taken from a patient treated with radiotherapy plus ipilimumab. The sequenced DNA: TGTGCCAGCCGGATGGCGGGGTACTATGGCTACACCTTC. Its protein is CASRMAGYYGYTF.